This T cell receptor (beta chain) was observed in a study of T cell responses to AZD1222 COVID-19 vaccine. Germline V gene sequence: CDR1 SEHNR, CDR2 FQNEAQ (reference sequence). V lost 8 bases and J lost 2, with 13 bases in between. The CDR3 runs 14 residues. Broader study findings: Close to half of all spike-specific TCRs reportedly target regions of the variants that are unmutated. Repertoires in all cases were sampled only once the peak T cell response had passed.

The protocol was immunoSEQ multiplex PCR, while the TCRdb copy is restricted to in-frame clones and leaves out a portion. This table has 150,000 to 200,000 clones, roughly 94% appearing once. As regards this clone: The antigen remains undetermined.

The sequence derives from an adult in good health. V usage is TRBV7-9 and J usage is TRBJ1-3, with D possibly TRBD1 on 6 matching bases. The input for sequencing was peripheral blood, taken on day 0 of AZD1222 vaccination. CDR3 DNA: TGTGCCAGCCGACAGGTTTCCGCTGGAAACACCATATATTTT. Protein: CASRQVSAGNTIYF.